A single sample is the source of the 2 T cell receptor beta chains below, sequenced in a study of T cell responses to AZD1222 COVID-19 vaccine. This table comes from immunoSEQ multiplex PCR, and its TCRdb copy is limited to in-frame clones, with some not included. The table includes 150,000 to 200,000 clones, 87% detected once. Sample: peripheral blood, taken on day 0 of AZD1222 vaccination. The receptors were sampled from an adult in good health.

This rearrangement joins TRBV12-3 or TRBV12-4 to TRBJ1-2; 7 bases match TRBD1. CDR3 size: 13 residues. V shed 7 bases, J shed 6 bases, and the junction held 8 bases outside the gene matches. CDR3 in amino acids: CASKGQATDGYTF. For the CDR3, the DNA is TGTGCCAGCAAAGGACAGGCTACCGATGGCTACACCTTC.

CDR3 coding DNA: TGTGCCACCAGGAGACCGGGACTAGCGGGAGTCTCATGGTTGTACGAGCAGTACTTC. Translating gives CATRRPGLAGVSWLYEQYF. The chain combines TRBV24-1 with TRBJ2-7, with 14 bases identical to TRBD2. The CDR3 is made up of 19 amino acids. From germline, CDR1 is KGHDR and CDR2 SFDVKD. V was clipped by 7 bases and J by 4 bases; unmatched bases: 17.